This passage covers 19 T cell receptor beta chains from one sample sequenced in a study of CD8+CD57+ T cells in acquired aplastic anemia. TCR beta VDJ and CDR3 profiles were obtained from a genomic DNA template. TCRdb reanalysed the reads using MiXCR and keeps one entry per CDR3 protein. The sample carries 60,000 to 75,000 distinct CDR3 sequences, 50% to 70% recorded once. The specimen was sorted CD4+, CD8+, or CD8+CD57+ T cells (not recorded which) from PBMCs. The receptor set was obtained from a human donor in good health, serving as a control.

The chain combines TRBV11-1 with TRBJ2-1; the D gene could be TRBD1 or TRBD2 (6 bases each). Trimming left V 5 bases short and J 12 bases short, with 17 bases between. The CDR3 covers 13 residues. Germline loops: CDR1 SGHAT, CDR2 FQDESV (reference sequence). Here the CDR3 reads CASSIVGGLGQFF. The CDR3, as DNA: TGTGCCAGCAGCATAGTGGGGGGCCTCGGGCAGTTCTTC.

The gene calls are TRBV7-2 and TRBJ1-5, with a tentative D call TRBD1 (5 bases). The V end was cut by 2 bases, the J end by 5 bases, with 13 bases between. This CDR3 has 15 amino acids. Germline CDR1 and CDR2: SGHTA and FQGNSA. CDR3 sequence (DNA): TGTGCCAGCAGCTTAAATGGTCCGACAGATCAGCCCCAGCATTTT. Translated, it gives CASSLNGPTDQPQHF.

The chain is built from TRBV7-2 and TRBJ2-7, with D unclear. The CDR3 is made up of 14 amino acids. Germline V lookup: CDR1 SGHTA, CDR2 FQGNSA. Trimming cost V 5 bases and J 6 bases, with 17 bases left between them. CDR3 sequence reads: CASSVTVSQGEQYF. The CDR3 DNA reads as TGTGCCAGCAGCGTAACAGTATCCCAAGGCGAGCAGTACTTC.

The genes are TRBV25-1 and TRBJ2-5, with 9 bases lining up with TRBD1. CDR3 size: 19 residues. Trimming at V came to 10 bases and at J to 4 bases, leaving 25 bases not matched to a gene. In germline, CDR1 is MGHDK, CDR2 SYGVNS. CDR3 sequence (DNA): TGTGCCACCAACCCGAGCCCCTCGAAAACAGGGGGCGTTGGAGAGACCCAGTACTTC. This codes for CATNPSPSKTGGVGETQYF.

Judged by abundance, this clonotype is medium-sized. This chain links TRBV7-8 with TRBJ1-1; D uncertain. Between the trimmed V and J ends, which lost 4 bases and 1 base, there was a span of 7 bases. From germline, CDR1 is SGHVS and CDR2 FQNEAQ. The CDR3 consists of 13 residues. CDR3 loop: CASSSNRNTEAFF. For the CDR3, the DNA is TGTGCCAGCAGCTCAAACAGGAACACTGAAGCTTTCTTT.

This sequence joins TRBV15 and TRBJ2-5; TRBD2 matches 10 bases. The V segment lost 0 bases and the J segment 2 bases; nucleotides outside the gene matches: 6. Looked up from germline, CDR1 is LNHNV and CDR2 is YYDKDF (reference sequence). The length of the CDR3 is 17 residues. CDR3 bases: TGTGCCACCAGCAGAGAACAGGGGACTAGCGTGCAAGAGACCCAGTACTTC. Its protein product is CATSREQGTSVQETQYF.

In the case of this clonotype: A read error may produce the germline difference seen at one junction end. J is TRBJ1-1 and V is TRBV7-9; D might be TRBD1 (6 bases). Germline V CDR1 and CDR2: SEHNR, FQNEAQ (reference sequence). The CDR3 covers 13 residues. The DNA of the CDR3 is TGTGCCAGCAGCCGGCAGGGGAACGCTGAAGCTTTCTTT. Its protein is CASSRQGNAEAFF.

The gene calls are TRBV7-2 and TRBJ2-3; the D gene is possibly TRBD1 (6 bases). The CDR3 contains 12 residues. V was clipped by 5 bases and J by 6 bases, with 9 bases between them. Germline V gene sequence: CDR1 SGHTA, CDR2 FQGNSA. This chain's CDR3 is CASSPGADTQYF. The CDR3 DNA reads as TGTGCCAGCAGCCCAGGGGCCGATACGCAGTATTTT.

This clonotype has a count of ten or more. The V and J genes are TRBV12-3 or TRBV12-4 and TRBJ1-5; 7 positions match TRBD1. The CDR3 is 15 residues long. Trimming at V came to 6 bases and at J to 1 base, leaving 6 bases not matched to a gene. DNA of the CDR3: TGTGCCAGCAGACTTGGGACAGAGAGCAATCAGCCCCAGCATTTT. Its protein is CASRLGTESNQPQHF.

The chain is built from TRBV20-1 and TRBJ2-3; 7 bases match TRBD1. The CDR3 has 14 residues. Trimming took 5 bases from V and 1 from J; bases not matched to a gene: 6. Germline loops: CDR1 DFQATT, CDR2 SNEGSKA (reference sequence). CDR3 in amino acids: CSAGDRKGTDTQYF. The CDR3 DNA reads TGCAGTGCTGGGGACAGAAAGGGCACAGATACGCAGTATTTT.

This clonotype was found many times. The rearrangement joins TRBV9 to TRBJ1-3; D possibly corresponds to TRBD1 (5 bases). In germline, CDR1 is SGDLS, CDR2 YYNGEE. This CDR3 is built from 14 residues. V lost 2 bases and J lost 2, with 8 bases in between. CDR3 DNA: TGTGCCAGCAGCGTTCAACAGGCTGGAAACACCATATATTTT. It is translated as CASSVQQAGNTIYF.

The chain has TRBV11-1 and TRBJ2-3, with 8 bases matching TRBD2. CDR3 length: 15 residues. V trimming: 0 bases; J trimming: 6 bases; junction bases outside the gene matches: 5. Germline loops: CDR1 SGHAT, CDR2 FQDESV (reference sequence). CDR3 sequence: CASSLAAGESDTQYF. The CDR3 DNA is TGTGCCAGCAGCTTAGCAGCGGGAGAATCGGATACGCAGTATTTT.

The chain has TRBV10-3 and TRBJ2-1; 15 bases are shared with TRBD2. Germline loops: CDR1 ENHRY, CDR2 SYGVKD. V lost 10 bases, J lost 14 bases, and 12 bases stayed unmatched. The CDR3 covers 14 residues. CDR3 sequence (DNA): TGTGCCACGAGGGCCGGGACTAGCGGGGGGCTTGAGTTCTTC. Its protein is CATRAGTSGGLEFF.

J is TRBJ1-1 and V is TRBV14; D uncertain. The germline V and J ends were trimmed by 4 bases and 3 bases, with 18 bases remaining between them. The CDR3 sequence is 16 residues long. Looked up from germline, CDR1 is SGHDN and CDR2 is FVKESK. As DNA, the CDR3 is TGTGCCAGCAGCCCCCCACGGACGGGGTTTTACACTGAAGCTTTCTTT. Translating it yields CASSPPRTGFYTEAFF.

This clonotype appeared many times. The rearrangement links TRBV12-3 or TRBV12-4 to TRBJ2-5; D is possibly TRBD2 (6 bases). V was cut by 4 bases and J by 7 bases, with 16 bases left in between. CDR3 size: 14 residues. The CDR3 DNA sequence: TGTGCCAGCAGTTCCCGGAGGGGAACGGGGACCCAGTACTTC. This codes for CASSSRRGTGTQYF.

This clonotype came up many times. The J gene is TRBJ2-2, the V gene TRBV5-1; 9 nucleotides line up with TRBD2. The CDR3 has 17 amino acids. The V segment lost 0 bases and the J segment 4 bases; nucleotides outside the gene matches: 7. The germline gives CDR1 SGHRS, CDR2 YFSETQ. The CDR3 spells CASSLAPAGGRTGELFF. DNA of the CDR3: TGCGCCAGCAGCTTGGCCCCAGCGGGAGGACGCACCGGGGAGCTGTTTTTT.

V usage is TRBV20-1 and J usage is TRBJ2-5; a possible D gene is TRBD1 (6 bases). The CDR3 spans 11 residues. The V gene's germline CDR1 is DFQATT and CDR2 SNEGSKA (reference sequence). With 7 bases removed from V and 8 bases from J, the gap between germline ends came to 14 bases. CDR3 bases: TGCAGTGGGGGACATTTGAACACCCAGTACTTC. It codes for CSGGHLNTQYF.

This clonotype was counted many times. V gene TRBV11-2 combines with J gene TRBJ1-2; D gene ambiguous. V was pared by 1 base and J by 5 bases, with 8 bases between. CDR3 size: 13 residues. CDR1 and CDR2 from the germline V gene are SGHAT and FQNNGV. The CDR3 reads CASSLGRRYGYTF. DNA for the CDR3: TGTGCCAGCAGCTTAGGGCGCAGGTATGGCTACACCTTC.

In this sample, this clonotype turned up once. A single base separates this from a much larger clone, so it may be a read error. This chain connects TRBV27 to TRBJ1-4; the match to TRBD1 covers 8 bases. Germline V gene sequence: CDR1 MNHEY, CDR2 SMNVEV (reference sequence). This CDR3 spans 14 amino acids. Trimming at V came to 8 bases and at J to 10 bases, leaving 12 bases not matched to a gene. CDR3 bases: TGTGCCAGCTGTCGACAGGGGACGAGAGGAAAACTGTTTTTT. Amino acid sequence: CASCRQGTRGKLFF. Drawing the rest from reference TRBV27 and TRBJ1-4, the complete variable domain is EAQVTQNPRYLITVTGKKLTVTCSQNMNHEYMSWYRQDPGLGLRQIYYSMNVEVTDKGDVPEGYKVSRKEKRNFPLILESPSPNQTSLYFCASCRQGTRGKLFFGSGTQLSVL.